These 17 T cell receptor beta chains came from one sample sequenced in a study of T cells in Graves' hyperthyroidism and ophthalmopathy. RNA transcripts provided the source from which TCR beta CDR3 regions were amplified. In the first-round RT-PCR of the TCR CDR3, the HTBI primer set was used. A single record per CDR3 protein comes from TCRdb applying MiXCR to the multiplex PCR reads. The sample holds about 200,000 distinct CDR3 sequences; less than 20% are singletons and the top ten take roughly 49%. The specimen sequenced was blood. The source is a woman between 50 and 59 years old with Graves' hyperthyroidism.

This clonotype was found a few times. The genes are TRBV28 and TRBJ2-3; 10 bases fit TRBD2. Germline lookup yields CDR1 MDHEN and CDR2 SYDVKM. Trimming at V came to 7 bases and at J to 2 bases, leaving 12 bases not matched to a gene. The CDR3 covers 17 residues. The CDR3 DNA reads as TGTGCCAGCAACGCCCCGCTAGCGGGAGCGGACACAGATACGCAGTATTTT. As protein: CASNAPLAGADTDTQYF.

CDR3 sequence: CATSRLAGADTQYF. The CDR3 region has the DNA TGTGCCACCAGCAGACTAGCGGGAGCAGATACGCAGTATTTT. The V gene is TRBV15, the J gene TRBJ2-3; TRBD2 agrees at 10 bases. Losses at the gene ends were 2 bases for V and 4 bases for J; bases not matched to a gene: 0. Germline values: CDR1 LNHNV, CDR2 YYDKDF (reference sequence). This CDR3 is 14 amino acids long.

This clonotype was counted ten times or more. The V gene is TRBV2, the J gene TRBJ1-2; tentative D call: TRBD1 (5 bases). The V and J ends lost 3 bases and 2 bases respectively, with 16 bases between them. The CDR3 length is 16 residues. Germline lookup yields CDR1 SNHLY and CDR2 FYNNEI. CDR3: CASSDLAGQLNYGYTF. CDR3 nucleotide sequence: TGTGCCAGCAGTGATTTGGCAGGACAACTAAACTATGGCTACACCTTC. Complete variable domain (other parts from reference TRBV2 and TRBJ1-2): EPEVTQTPSHQVTQMGQEVILRCVPISNHLYFYWYRQILGQKVEFLVSFYNNEISEKSEIFDDQFSVERPDGSNFTLKIRSTKLEDSAMYFCASSDLAGQLNYGYTFGSGTRLTVV.

This clonotype was counted at least ten times. This chain links TRBV3-1 with TRBJ1-5, with D perhaps TRBD1 (6 bases). CDR1 LGHDT and CDR2 YNNKEL come from the germline V gene (reference sequence). Trimming took 0 bases from V and 4 from J, leaving 16 bases between them. The CDR3 extends over 17 amino acids. DNA for the CDR3: TGTGCCAGCAGCCAAGATCCTTTGAGACAGGCTAATCAGCCCCAGCATTTT. Protein: CASSQDPLRQANQPQHF.

This clonotype was observed at least ten times. The genes are TRBV11-3 and TRBJ2-1; D may be TRBD1 (5 bases). Trimming pared 4 bases from V and 7 bases from J, leaving 11 bases between. The CDR3 has 13 amino acids. The germline V gene encodes CDR1 SGHNT and CDR2 YENEEA. The CDR3 sequence is CASSSDSPNEQFF. The DNA for the CDR3 is TGTGCCAGCAGCTCAGACAGCCCTAATGAGCAGTTCTTC.

The table lists this clonotype with many counts. V and J are TRBV5-1 and TRBJ1-1; perhaps TRBD1 as D (6 bases). Trimming pared 1 base from V and 0 bases from J, leaving 16 bases between. The CDR3 spans 17 residues. Germline CDR1 reads SGHRS; CDR2 reads YFSETQ. DNA of the CDR3: TGCGCCAGCAGCTTGTTGGGCCCCGGGGACATGAACACTGAAGCTTTCTTT. It specifies CASSLLGPGDMNTEAFF.

This clonotype came up many times. The chain carries TRBV27 and TRBJ2-1; 8 positions match TRBD2. From germline, CDR1 is MNHEY and CDR2 SMNVEV (reference sequence). The CDR3 totals 16 residues. V shed 3 bases, J shed 4 bases, and the junction held 8 bases outside the gene matches. The CDR3 region is CASSFRPGGSYNEQFF. The DNA for the CDR3 is TGTGCCAGCAGTTTTCGGCCGGGGGGGTCGTACAATGAGCAGTTCTTC.

This chain uses TRBV7-9 with TRBJ1-2; D is undetermined. The ends were cut back, 7 bases at V and 7 bases at J, with 13 bases in the middle. Germline CDR1 reads SEHNR; CDR2 reads FQNEAQ (reference sequence). The CDR3 is 12 residues long. CDR3 loop: CASTYNVGGYTF. The CDR3 region has the DNA TGTGCCAGCACGTATAATGTGGGTGGCTACACCTTC.

In this sample, this clonotype turned up many times. The chain has TRBV10-3 and TRBJ1-2; 8 bases match TRBD1. The trim removed 9 bases at V and 2 bases at J, leaving 17 bases unmatched. From germline, CDR1 is ENHRY and CDR2 SYGVKD. CDR3 length: 17 residues. In DNA, the CDR3 is TGTGCCATTAACCCCCGGGACAGGCCATCTGGGAACTATGGCTACACCTTC. It yields the protein CAINPRDRPSGNYGYTF.

About this clonotype itself: The junction departs from the called germline gene at one end, perhaps through a read error. The V call is TRBV5-1, the J call TRBJ2-7, with 8 bases matching TRBD2. The germline V gene has CDR1 SGHRS and CDR2 YFSETQ. The CDR3 extends over 13 amino acids. This chain's CDR3 is CTSSPGLDYEQYF. The CDR3 DNA reads as TGCACCAGCAGCCCGGGACTAGATTACGAGCAGTACTTC.

There are many counts of this clonotype. The chain links TRBV6-1 to TRBJ2-3; TRBD2 matches 10 bases. Germline V gene lookup returns CDR1 MNHNS and CDR2 SASEGT. The CDR3 contains 14 residues. Germline trimming cut 8 bases from V and 6 bases from J; bases unmatched to any gene: 8. The CDR3: CASGLAGVKDTQYF. In nucleotides, the CDR3 is TGTGCCAGCGGGCTAGCGGGAGTCAAGGATACGCAGTATTTT.

This clonotype was seen just once. This clone may be a read error of a much larger clone one base away. The rearrangement joins TRBV18 to TRBJ2-7; no clear D gene. V dropped 6 bases and J dropped 7 bases, with 10 bases sitting between them. The germline V gene encodes CDR1 KGHSH and CDR2 LQKENI. CDR3 length: 11 amino acids. CDR3 residues: CASSPRIEQYF. The CDR3, as DNA: TGTGCCAGCTCGCCCAGGATTGAGCAGTACTTC.

The V and J genes are TRBV5-6 and TRBJ2-7; D is undetermined. Deletions cut 6 bases from V and 2 bases from J, with 18 bases between. Germline V CDR1 and CDR2: SGHDT, YYEEEE. The CDR3 runs 15 residues. The CDR3 region is CASTAEWSIPYEQYF. The CDR3 DNA follows: TGTGCCAGCACTGCGGAGTGGTCTATCCCCTACGAGCAGTACTTC.

This clonotype was recorded at least ten times. The chain carries TRBV7-2 and TRBJ2-7, with 7 positions matching TRBD1. J lost 3 bases, V lost 5 bases, and 7 bases had no gene match. The CDR3 is made up of 14 amino acids. Germline V gene lookup returns CDR1 SGHTA and CDR2 FQGNSA. The CDR3, as DNA: TGTGCCAGCAGCCAACAGGGGAACGGCTACGAGCAGTACTTC. Amino acid sequence: CASSQQGNGYEQYF.

J is TRBJ2-7 and V is TRBV18, with 9 bases aligning to TRBD1. There are 16 residues in the CDR3. Germline V CDR1 and CDR2: KGHSH, LQKENI. V was pared by 0 bases and J by 4 bases, with 7 bases of the junction left unmatched. DNA of the CDR3: TGTGCCAGCTCACCACCGTCCGGACAGGGGTATTACGAGCAGTACTTC. It is translated as CASSPPSGQGYYEQYF.

This clonotype was recorded at least ten times. The chain joins TRBV7-2 to TRBJ2-1; 7 bases line up with TRBD2. This CDR3 contains 14 residues. The germline V gene encodes CDR1 SGHTA and CDR2 FQGNSA. V gave up 2 bases and J gave up 9 bases; unmatched junction bases: 7. CDR3 in DNA: TGTGCCAGCAGCTTACTTGGGGAGGGACCTGAGCAGTTCTTC. Its protein product is CASSLLGEGPEQFF.

Ten or more counts support this clonotype. The J gene is TRBJ2-1, the V gene TRBV20-1, with a weak D call TRBD2 (6 bases). Germline V gene data show CDR1 as DFQATT and CDR2 as SNEGSKA (reference sequence). The CDR3 totals 14 residues. V lost 6 bases and J lost 2, with 14 bases in between. CDR3 protein: CSAQTRKTYNEQFF. CDR3 nucleotides: TGCAGTGCCCAGACTAGGAAAACCTACAATGAGCAGTTCTTC.